This TCR beta chain stems from a study of cytomegalovirus exposure and HLA in healthy donors. The repertoire was sequenced with immunoSEQ multiplex PCR; TCRdb's copy has only in-frame clones and lacks some. The data contain some 61,000 clones, around 97% of them singletons. The donors were members of the roughly 120-subject validation cohort (separate from the approximately 730-subject first cohort). Study-wide findings and caveats: Rarity characterized most TCR sequences, yet some public TCRs appeared in many donors. Researchers counted around 170 TCR beta chains as cytomegalovirus-associated. Specificity of three CMV-associated chains for CMV antigens was verified in vitro.

Regarding this clone: Its target is unknown. This sample includes further DNA sequences coding for the same CDR3.

Germline assignment: CDR1 SGDLS and CDR2 YYNGEE. V lost 1 base and J lost 4; bases outside the gene matches: 1. CDR3 size: 13 residues. The source is a woman aged 18-29 years in good health and CMV-seropositive. V is TRBV9 and J is TRBJ1-2, with 7 bases identical to TRBD1. The sample taken for sequencing was PBMCs. The DNA for the CDR3 is TGTGCCAGCAGCGTACGACAGGGCTATGGCTACACCTTC. This encodes CASSVRQGYGYTF.